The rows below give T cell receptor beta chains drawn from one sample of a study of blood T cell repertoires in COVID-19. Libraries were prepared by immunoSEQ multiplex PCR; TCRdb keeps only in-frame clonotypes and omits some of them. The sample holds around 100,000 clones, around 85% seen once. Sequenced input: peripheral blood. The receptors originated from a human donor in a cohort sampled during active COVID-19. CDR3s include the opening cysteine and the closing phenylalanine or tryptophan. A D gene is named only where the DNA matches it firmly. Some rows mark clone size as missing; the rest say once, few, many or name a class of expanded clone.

CDR3 DNA: TGCGCCAGCAGCTCGACAGGGGGCACTGCAGATACGCAGTATTTT; CDR3 protein: CASSSTGGTADTQYF; D gene: TRBD1; J gene: TRBJ2-3; clone size: NA; V gene: TRBV5-1
CDR3 DNA: TGTGCCAGCAGCCCATTCGGACAGGGAGGCCTTTATGGCTACACCTTC; CDR3 protein: CASSPFGQGGLYGYTF; D gene: TRBD1; J gene: TRBJ1-2; clone size: few; V gene: TRBV3-1/TRBV3-2
CDR3 DNA: TGTGCCAGCAGCCCCTATTGGGAGATTTCAATGAGCAGTCAGTTCTTC; CDR3 protein: CASSPYWEISMSSQFF; D gene: NA; J gene: TRBJ2-1; clone size: once; V gene: TRBV14
CDR3 DNA: TGTGCCAGTACCCGCCCCAGAGGGTCTGGGAACATTCAGTACTTC; CDR3 protein: CASTRPRGSGNIQYF; D gene: NA; J gene: TRBJ2-4; clone size: NA; V gene: TRBV19
CDR3 DNA: TGTGCCTGGAGTGCCGCGCTCCAGGGGAACTACGAGCAGTACTTC; CDR3 protein: CAWSAALQGNYEQYF; D gene: NA; J gene: TRBJ2-7; clone size: NA; V gene: TRBV30
CDR3 DNA: TGTGCCAGCAGTCCCACAAGGGGGACCCTCTATGGCTACACCTTC; CDR3 protein: CASSPTRGTLYGYTF; D gene: NA; J gene: TRBJ1-2; clone size: NA; V gene: TRBV28
CDR3 DNA: TGTGCCAGCAGCCGTATAGCGCAGAACACCGGGGAGCTGTTTTTT; CDR3 protein: CASSRIAQNTGELFF; D gene: NA; J gene: TRBJ2-2; clone size: once; V gene: TRBV5-5
CDR3 DNA: TGTGCCTGGACCGGGGGACAGGGAGGAACCGGGGAGCTGTTTTTT; CDR3 protein: CAWTGGQGGTGELFF; D gene: TRBD1; J gene: TRBJ2-2; clone size: NA; V gene: TRBV30
CDR3 DNA: TGTGCCAGCAGCTTGTCCACTAGTCCCGGAGGGGAGCAGTACTTC; CDR3 protein: CASSLSTSPGGEQYF; D gene: NA; J gene: TRBJ2-7; clone size: NA; V gene: TRBV7-7
CDR3 DNA: TGTGCCAGCACCTCCCAGGGGGGTACTAACTATGGCTACACCTTC; CDR3 protein: CASTSQGGTNYGYTF; D gene: TRBD1; J gene: TRBJ1-2; clone size: few; V gene: TRBV7-2
CDR3 DNA: TGTGCCAGCAGCTTACTAGCGGGGGAGCCCGGGGAGCTGTTTTTT; CDR3 protein: CASSLLAGEPGELFF; D gene: TRBD2; J gene: TRBJ2-2; clone size: NA; V gene: TRBV7-9
CDR3 DNA: TGCGCCAGCAGTGAGCTGACAGGCGTCTTGGGACCGGGGAATTCACCCCTCCACTTT; CDR3 protein: CASSELTGVLGPGNSPLHF; D gene: NA; J gene: TRBJ1-6; clone size: NA; V gene: TRBV10-1
CDR3 DNA: TGTGCCAGCAGCGGGGGGGAAGGCTCTGGAAACACCATATATTTT; CDR3 protein: CASSGGEGSGNTIYF; D gene: NA; J gene: TRBJ1-3; clone size: NA; V gene: TRBV9
CDR3 DNA: TGCGCCAGCAGCTTGGAGAGTTCGGGAGGGGATACGCAGTATTTT; CDR3 protein: CASSLESSGGDTQYF; D gene: TRBD2; J gene: TRBJ2-3; clone size: once; V gene: TRBV5-1
CDR3 DNA: TGTGCCAGCAGTCGGGACAGGGCTGCAGATACGCAGTATTTT; CDR3 protein: CASSRDRAADTQYF; D gene: TRBD1; J gene: TRBJ2-3; clone size: once; V gene: TRBV27
CDR3 DNA: TGTGCCAGCAGTGAACGCACAGCAGTAACCACCTTC; CDR3 protein: CASSERTAVTTF; D gene: NA; J gene: TRBJ1-2; clone size: few; V gene: TRBV2
CDR3 DNA: TGTGCCAGCAGCCCCCCGGGACAGGGGGGAGGGATCCAAGAGACCCAGTACTTC; CDR3 protein: CASSPPGQGGGIQETQYF; D gene: TRBD1; J gene: TRBJ2-5; clone size: NA; V gene: TRBV5-4
CDR3 DNA: TGTGCCAGCTCACGGGGAAGGGGAAGCAATCAGCCCCAGCATTTT; CDR3 protein: CASSRGRGSNQPQHF; D gene: NA; J gene: TRBJ1-5; clone size: NA; V gene: TRBV18
CDR3 DNA: TGTGCCTGGTCCACAGGGACAGAAGAGACCCAGTACTTC; CDR3 protein: CAWSTGTEETQYF; D gene: TRBD1; J gene: TRBJ2-5; clone size: NA; V gene: TRBV30
CDR3 DNA: TGTGCCAGCAGTTCGCGCCTAGCGGGGGCCTACAATGAGCAGTTCTTC; CDR3 protein: CASSSRLAGAYNEQFF; D gene: TRBD2; J gene: TRBJ2-1; clone size: NA; V gene: TRBV6-2/TRBV6-3
CDR3 DNA: TGTGCCAGTAGTAAGGGAACTAGCGTAAATGAGCAGTTCTTC; CDR3 protein: CASSKGTSVNEQFF; D gene: TRBD2; J gene: TRBJ2-1; clone size: once; V gene: TRBV19
CDR3 DNA: TGTGCCAGTGGGGGGTCCCAGCCCCAGCATTTT; CDR3 protein: CASGGSQPQHF; D gene: NA; J gene: TRBJ1-5; clone size: NA; V gene: TRBV28
CDR3 DNA: TGTGCCAGCAGTCGGCTAGATCCAGATACGCAGTATTTT; CDR3 protein: CASSRLDPDTQYF; D gene: NA; J gene: TRBJ2-3; clone size: NA; V gene: TRBV6-2/TRBV6-3
CDR3 DNA: TGTGCCAGCAGCCGGGACAGGGTTTCTGAAGCTTTCTTT; CDR3 protein: CASSRDRVSEAFF; D gene: TRBD1; J gene: TRBJ1-1; clone size: NA; V gene: TRBV3-1/TRBV3-2
CDR3 DNA: TGTGCCAGCAGGGAAGGGATTAGCCCTGGAAACACCATATATTTT; CDR3 protein: CASREGISPGNTIYF; D gene: NA; J gene: TRBJ1-3; clone size: NA; V gene: TRBV6-1
CDR3 DNA: TGTGCCAGCAGCCCAGGGGGTTTGAGCTCCTACAATGAGCAGTTCTTC; CDR3 protein: CASSPGGLSSYNEQFF; D gene: TRBD1; J gene: TRBJ2-1; clone size: few; V gene: TRBV7-9
CDR3 DNA: TGTGCCATCAGTGGCGGACAGGGGGTTGTAAATGAGCAGTTCTTC; CDR3 protein: CAISGGQGVVNEQFF; D gene: TRBD1; J gene: TRBJ2-1; clone size: NA; V gene: TRBV10-3
CDR3 DNA: TGTGCCATCACCGAGGGACAGGGGAGCTACACCTTC; CDR3 protein: CAITEGQGSYTF; D gene: TRBD1; J gene: TRBJ1-2; clone size: NA; V gene: TRBV10-3
CDR3 DNA: TGTGCCAGCAGCCCTGACACGAGCTCCTACAATGAGCAGTTCTTC; CDR3 protein: CASSPDTSSYNEQFF; D gene: NA; J gene: TRBJ2-1; clone size: NA; V gene: TRBV7-2
CDR3 DNA: TGCGCCAGCAGCTTGGGGCAGGGCGGGAACACTGAAGCTTTCTTT; CDR3 protein: CASSLGQGGNTEAFF; D gene: NA; J gene: TRBJ1-1; clone size: few; V gene: TRBV5-1
CDR3 DNA: TGTGCCAGAAGCTTACAGGATCAGCCCCAGCATTTT; CDR3 protein: CARSLQDQPQHF; D gene: NA; J gene: TRBJ1-5; clone size: NA; V gene: TRBV5-3
CDR3 DNA: TGTGCCAGCAGTTTACGACAGTCTCGTCAGCCCCAGCATTTT; CDR3 protein: CASSLRQSRQPQHF; D gene: NA; J gene: TRBJ1-5; clone size: NA; V gene: TRBV28
CDR3 DNA: TGCGCCAGCAGTCGCACGGCGGGCTCCAGCTCCTACAATGAGCAGTTCTTC; CDR3 protein: CASSRTAGSSSYNEQFF; D gene: NA; J gene: TRBJ2-1; clone size: NA; V gene: TRBV10-1
CDR3 DNA: TGTGCCAGCAGCCCCTCGCGAGCAGATACGCAGTATTTT; CDR3 protein: CASSPSRADTQYF; D gene: NA; J gene: TRBJ2-3; clone size: NA; V gene: TRBV7-6
CDR3 DNA: TGTGCCAGCAGTCCGGACAGGGTTCCTTTCTTT; CDR3 protein: CASSPDRVPFF; D gene: TRBD1; J gene: TRBJ1-1; clone size: NA; V gene: TRBV28
CDR3 DNA: TGTGCCATCGGGGGGGGACAGGGTGGTCAGCCCCAGCATTTT; CDR3 protein: CAIGGGQGGQPQHF; D gene: TRBD1; J gene: TRBJ1-5; clone size: few; V gene: TRBV10-3
CDR3 DNA: TGTGCCAGCAGCGTCGATACAGGGGGCACCTACGAGCAGTACTTC; CDR3 protein: CASSVDTGGTYEQYF; D gene: TRBD1; J gene: TRBJ2-7; clone size: NA; V gene: TRBV9
CDR3 DNA: TGTGCCAGCAGCCCGAGACCGGGACTAGCGGGGGGGCCTGGAAATGAGCAGTTCTTC; CDR3 protein: CASSPRPGLAGGPGNEQFF; D gene: TRBD2; J gene: TRBJ2-1; clone size: NA; V gene: TRBV9
CDR3 DNA: TGTGCCAGTAGTAACCCCCTCAGCGGGGGGGCTTACGAGCAGTACTTC; CDR3 protein: CASSNPLSGGAYEQYF; D gene: TRBD2; J gene: TRBJ2-7; clone size: NA; V gene: TRBV19
CDR3 DNA: TGTGCCAGCAGACCGGGACATCTAGGCTACGAGCAGTACTTC; CDR3 protein: CASRPGHLGYEQYF; D gene: NA; J gene: TRBJ2-7; clone size: NA; V gene: TRBV6-5